Reported below is one TCR beta chain. This sample is drawn from a study of control samples from healthy donors and cancer patients. Produced via immunoSEQ multiplex PCR; TCRdb's table is partial and in-frame only. The table lists 130,000 to 150,000 clones, under 95% of them singletons. CDR1 and CDR2 from the germline V gene are SQVTM and ANQGSEA. This CDR3 region has 24 residues. The V end lost 4 bases, the J end lost 1 base, and 38 bases lay between the germline ends. This receptor was identified in a man aged 18 to 29 in good health. The sample comprised blood. The V and J genes are TRBV29-1 and TRBJ2-6, with a tentative D call TRBD2 (6 bases). The CDR3 DNA follows: TGCAGCGTTGTGGGGGATGTGGGGCTCCCCCGACAGAGGGGACTGGGTTCTGGGGCCAACGTCCTGACTTTC. It translates to CSVVGDVGLPRQRGLGSGANVLTF. Full variable domain (rest looked up from reference TRBV29-1 and TRBJ2-6): SAVISQKPSRDICQRGTSLTIQCQVDSQVTMMFWYRQQPGQSLTLIATANQGSEATYESGFVIDKFPISRPNLTFSTLTVSNMSPEDSSIYLCSVVGDVGLPRQRGLGSGANVLTFGAGSRLTVL.